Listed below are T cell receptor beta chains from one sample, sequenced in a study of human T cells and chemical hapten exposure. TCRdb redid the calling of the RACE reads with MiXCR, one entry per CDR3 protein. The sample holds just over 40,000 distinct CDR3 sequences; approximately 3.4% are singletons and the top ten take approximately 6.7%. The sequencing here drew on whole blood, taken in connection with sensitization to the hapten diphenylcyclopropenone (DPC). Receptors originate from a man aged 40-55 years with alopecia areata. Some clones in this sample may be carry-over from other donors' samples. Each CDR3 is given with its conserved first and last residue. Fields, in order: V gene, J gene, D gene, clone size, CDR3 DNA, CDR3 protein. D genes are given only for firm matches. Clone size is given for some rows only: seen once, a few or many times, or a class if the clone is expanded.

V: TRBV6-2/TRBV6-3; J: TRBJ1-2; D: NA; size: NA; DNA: TGTGCCAGCAGCTGGACCCATGGCTACACCTTC; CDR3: CASSWTHGYTF
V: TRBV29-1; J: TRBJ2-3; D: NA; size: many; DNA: TGCAGCGTTGTAGGGGGTACAGATACGCAGTATTTT; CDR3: CSVVGGTDTQYF
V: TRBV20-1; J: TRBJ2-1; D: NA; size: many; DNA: TGCAGTGCTAGAGGCCCAGGGGGCGGGAGGGGTAATGAGCAGTTCTTC; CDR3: CSARGPGGGRGNEQFF
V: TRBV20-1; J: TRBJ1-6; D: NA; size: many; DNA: TGCAGTGCTAGAGACTTCTTGGAGTCGAGCTCCTATAATTCACCCCTCCACTTT; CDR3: CSARDFLESSSYNSPLHF
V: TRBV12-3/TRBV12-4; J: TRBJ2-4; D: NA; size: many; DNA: TGTGCCAGCAGTTCCTATTCGGGCGGTATCGCCAAAAACATTCAGTACTTC; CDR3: CASSSYSGGIAKNIQYF
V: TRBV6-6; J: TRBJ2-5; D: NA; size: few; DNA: TGTGCCAGCAGTTCAGGGGTGGAGACCCAGTACTTC; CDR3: CASSSGVETQYF
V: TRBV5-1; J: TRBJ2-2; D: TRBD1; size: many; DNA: TGCGCCAGCAGCTCCGGGACAGGCTGGACCGGGGAGCTGTTTTTT; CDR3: CASSSGTGWTGELFF
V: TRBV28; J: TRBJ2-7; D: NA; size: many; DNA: TGTGCCATCAGGGAGGACCGGAACTCCTACGAGCAGTACTTC; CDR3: CAIREDRNSYEQYF
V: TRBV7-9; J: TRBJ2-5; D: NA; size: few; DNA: TGTGCCAGCAGCCCCCCGGGACGTCGCCAAGAGACCCAGTACTTC; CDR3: CASSPPGRRQETQYF
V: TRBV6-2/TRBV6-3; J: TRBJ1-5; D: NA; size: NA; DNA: TGTGCCAGCAGTCATGGGCGGGAGCGCAATCAGCCCCAGCATTTT; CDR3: CASSHGRERNQPQHF
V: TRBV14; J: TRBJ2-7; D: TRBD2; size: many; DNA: TGTGCCAGCAGCCAGACTAGCGGGAGTCCCTACGAGCAGTACTTC; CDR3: CASSQTSGSPYEQYF
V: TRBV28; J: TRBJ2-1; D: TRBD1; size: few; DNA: TGTGCCAGCAGTCCGATACGACAGGGTTTGCCTGAGCAGTTCTTC; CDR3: CASSPIRQGLPEQFF
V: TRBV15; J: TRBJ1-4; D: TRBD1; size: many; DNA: TGTGCCACCAGCAGAATTGGGACAGGGGGTGAAAAACTGTTTTTT; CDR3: CATSRIGTGGEKLFF
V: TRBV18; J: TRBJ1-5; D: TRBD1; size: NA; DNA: TGTGCCAGTTCGACAGGGGGCGTGAATAGCAATCAGCCCCAGCATTTT; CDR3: CASSTGGVNSNQPQHF
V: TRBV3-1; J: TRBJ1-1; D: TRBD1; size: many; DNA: TGTGCCAGCAGCCACCGGGACAGGGCGGCGTGGGACACTGAAGCTTTCTTT; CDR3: CASSHRDRAAWDTEAFF
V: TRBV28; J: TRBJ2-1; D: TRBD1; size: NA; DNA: TGTGCCAGCAGTTTCCGGGACAGACCCTACAATGAGCAGTTCTTC; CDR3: CASSFRDRPYNEQFF
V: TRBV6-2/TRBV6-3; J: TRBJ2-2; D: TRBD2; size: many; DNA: TGTGCCAGCACTCCCCAAACCCCCGGGACTAGAAACACCGGGGAGCTGTTTTTT; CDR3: CASTPQTPGTRNTGELFF
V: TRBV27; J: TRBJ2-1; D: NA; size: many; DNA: TGTGCCAGCAGCCCGAGTGGATCCTACAATGAGCAGTTCTTC; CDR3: CASSPSGSYNEQFF
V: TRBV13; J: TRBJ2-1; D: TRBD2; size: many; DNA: TGTGCCAGCAGCTTCCGCCGCCCGGGACTAGCGAGGAATGAGCAGTTCTTC; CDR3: CASSFRRPGLARNEQFF
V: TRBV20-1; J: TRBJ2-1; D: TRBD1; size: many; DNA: TGCAGTGCTATCCGGGACAGCCGCTACAATGAGCAGTTCTTC; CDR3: CSAIRDSRYNEQFF
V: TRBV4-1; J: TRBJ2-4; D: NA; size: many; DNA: TGCGCCAGCAGCCAAGATAAGGGGGAGGGGAACATTCAGTACTTC; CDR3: CASSQDKGEGNIQYF
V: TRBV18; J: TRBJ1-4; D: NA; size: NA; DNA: TGTGCCAGCTCACCAGAACAAGGAGCAACTAATGAAAAACTGTTTTTT; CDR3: CASSPEQGATNEKLFF
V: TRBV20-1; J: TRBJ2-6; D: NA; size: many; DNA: TGCAGTGCCGTACCTATAGTTGGGGGTAGCTCTGGGGCCAACGTCCTGACTTTC; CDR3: CSAVPIVGGSSGANVLTF
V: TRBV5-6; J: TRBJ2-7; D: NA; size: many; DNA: TGTGCCAGCAGCTTGACAACATCGGGGGAGAGCGAGCAGTACTTC; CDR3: CASSLTTSGESEQYF
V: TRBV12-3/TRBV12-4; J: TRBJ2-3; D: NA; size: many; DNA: TGTGCCAGCAGCTACGGGGCGGGGAACACAGATACGCAGTATTTT; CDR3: CASSYGAGNTDTQYF
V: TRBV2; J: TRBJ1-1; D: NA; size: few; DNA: TGTGCCAGCAGGTCGGGCGGGACTGAAGCTTTCTTT; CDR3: CASRSGGTEAFF
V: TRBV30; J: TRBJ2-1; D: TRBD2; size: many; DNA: TGTGCCTGGATCTCTAGCGGGAGTCTCAATGAGCAGTTCTTC; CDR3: CAWISSGSLNEQFF
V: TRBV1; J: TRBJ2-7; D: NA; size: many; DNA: TGCACCAGCAGCCAAGAGTGCCGAAACTCCTACGAGCAGTACTTC; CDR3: CTSSQECRNSYEQYF
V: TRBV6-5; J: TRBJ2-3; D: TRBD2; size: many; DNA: TGTGCCAGCAGCAGGGGACTAGCGAAGGATACGCAGTATTTT; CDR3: CASSRGLAKDTQYF
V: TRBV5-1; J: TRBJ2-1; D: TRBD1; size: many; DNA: TGCGCCAGCAGCCCCCGGACAGGGGGAGGGAATGAGCAGTTCTTC; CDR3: CASSPRTGGGNEQFF
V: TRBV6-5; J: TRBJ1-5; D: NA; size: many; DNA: TGTGCCAGCAGAAGTAGTCGCCGGGGTCGGCAGCCCCAGCATTTT; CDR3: CASRSSRRGRQPQHF
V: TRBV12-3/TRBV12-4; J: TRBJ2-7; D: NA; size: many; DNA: TGTGCCAGCAGTTACGATCACGGGCACTACGAGCAGTACTTC; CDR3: CASSYDHGHYEQYF
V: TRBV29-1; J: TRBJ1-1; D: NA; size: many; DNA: TGCAGCGTTGACGCGGGCAGGGTGAACACTGAAGCTTTCTTT; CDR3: CSVDAGRVNTEAFF
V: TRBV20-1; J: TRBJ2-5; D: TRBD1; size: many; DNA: TGCAGTGTAAGGGACAGTGTGGCCCAGTACTTC; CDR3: CSVRDSVAQYF
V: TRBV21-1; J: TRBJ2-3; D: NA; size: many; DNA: TGTGCCAGCAGCATTGGGATCAGGGATACGCAGTATTTT; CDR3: CASSIGIRDTQYF
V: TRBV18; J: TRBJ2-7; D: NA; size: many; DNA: TGTGCCAGCTCCCCGTCGACAGAAGTTTACGAGCAGTACTTC; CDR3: CASSPSTEVYEQYF
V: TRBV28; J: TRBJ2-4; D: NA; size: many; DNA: TGTGCCAGCAGTTTATTACGGGCCAAAAACATTCAGTACTTC; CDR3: CASSLLRAKNIQYF
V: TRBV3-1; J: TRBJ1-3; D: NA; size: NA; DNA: TGTGCCAGCAGCCAAGTCCGGGCTAGATCAGGAAACACCATATATTTT; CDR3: CASSQVRARSGNTIYF
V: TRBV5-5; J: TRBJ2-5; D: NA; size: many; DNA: TGTGCCAGCAGCTTGGGGGGGCTCACGTATCTCAAAGAGACCCAGTACTTC; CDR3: CASSLGGLTYLKETQYF
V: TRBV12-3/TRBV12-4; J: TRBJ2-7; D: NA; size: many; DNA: TGTGCCAGCAGTGTCGGGGTTGAGCAGTACTTC; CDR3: CASSVGVEQYF
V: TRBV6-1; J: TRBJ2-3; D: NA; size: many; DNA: TGTGCCAGCAGTGACCTAGGCACAGATACGCAGTATTTT; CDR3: CASSDLGTDTQYF
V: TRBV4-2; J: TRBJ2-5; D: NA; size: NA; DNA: TGTGCCAGCAGCCAAGCCGGCGGGACCGAAGAGACCCAGTACTTC; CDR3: CASSQAGGTEETQYF
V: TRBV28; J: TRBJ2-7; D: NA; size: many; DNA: TGTGCCAGCAGGGCCCACTACGAGCAGTACTTC; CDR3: CASRAHYEQYF
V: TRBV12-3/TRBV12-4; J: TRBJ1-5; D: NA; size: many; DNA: TGTGCCAGCAGTTTTCACCGTCAGCCCCAGCATTTT; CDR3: CASSFHRQPQHF